The 14 T cell receptor beta chains below were found in one sample sequenced in a study of blood T cell repertoires in COVID-19. Sequenced by immunoSEQ multiplex PCR; TCRdb stores in-frame clones only, minus some. Among some 250,000 clones listed, 80% to 85% were seen once. The sample was peripheral blood. The receptors were sampled from a man aged 40-49 years with acute or convalescent COVID-19.

CDR3: CASSPTSGSQETQYF. The CDR3 coding sequence is TGCGCCAGCAGCCCGACTAGCGGGAGCCAAGAGACCCAGTACTTC. The rearrangement uses TRBV5-1 and TRBJ2-5; 12 bases fit TRBD2. Germline CDR1 is SGHRS and CDR2 is YFSETQ. The V segment lost 4 bases and the J segment 1 base; nucleotides outside the gene matches: 2. This CDR3 has 15 amino acids.

This chain links TRBV13 with TRBJ2-1; 7 nucleotides match TRBD1. Trimming cost V 2 bases and J 4 bases; bases outside gene matches: 8. The germline V gene has CDR1 PRHDT and CDR2 FYEKMQ (reference sequence). The CDR3 runs to 16 residues. This CDR3 is CASSLLPGGMYNEQFF. The DNA of the CDR3 is TGTGCCAGCAGCTTACTGCCAGGGGGAATGTACAATGAGCAGTTCTTC. Variable domain in full (rest from reference TRBV13 and TRBJ2-1): AAGVIQSPRHLIKEKRETATLKCYPIPRHDTVYWYQQGPGQDPQFLISFYEKMQSDKGSIPDRFSAQQFSDYHSELNMSSLELGDSALYFCASSLLPGGMYNEQFFGPGTRLTVL.

The V call is TRBV5-4, the J call TRBJ2-2; 8 bases match TRBD2. Germline assignment: CDR1 SGHNT and CDR2 YYREEE (reference sequence). With 4 bases clipped from V and 3 bases from J, the junction kept 2 bases outside the gene matches. The CDR3 is made up of 14 amino acids. CDR3 region: CASSREGDTGELFF. The DNA of the CDR3 is TGTGCCAGCAGCCGGGAGGGGGACACCGGGGAGCTGTTTTTT.

This clone appeared once. The V gene is TRBV6-5, the J gene TRBJ2-3; weak D call: TRBD1 (5 bases). CDR3 length: 14 amino acids. Looked up from germline, CDR1 is MNHEY and CDR2 is SVGAGI. Trimming removed 7 bases at V and 3 bases at J, with 14 bases between. This chain's CDR3 is CASTQGLGTDTQYF. The CDR3 region has the DNA TGTGCCAGCACCCAGGGTTTAGGAACAGATACGCAGTATTTT.

The rearrangement uses TRBV5-4 and TRBJ2-7; TRBD2 aligns across 9 bases. This CDR3 is built from 14 residues. Germline CDR1 reads SGHNT; CDR2 reads YYREEE (reference sequence). J lost 4 bases, V lost 4 bases, and 6 bases had no gene match. The CDR3: CASSIAGAKYEQYF. The CDR3 nucleotides read TGTGCCAGCAGCATAGCGGGAGCGAAGTACGAGCAGTACTTC.

The DNA for the CDR3 is TGTGCCAGCAGCCAAGTGTCGGATACGCAGTATTTT. Translating it yields CASSQVSDTQYF. The chain combines TRBV3-1 (or the pseudogene TRBV3-2) with TRBJ2-3; D is unclear. The germline V gene encodes CDR1 LGHDT and CDR2 YNNKEL (reference sequence). This CDR3 has 12 residues. V was trimmed by 1 base and J by 6 bases, leaving 5 bases between them.

The J gene is TRBJ1-5, the V gene TRBV7-9; D gene uncertain. Germline lookup yields CDR1 SEHNR and CDR2 FQNEAQ (reference sequence). The CDR3 consists of 14 residues. Deletions cut 5 bases from V and 7 bases from J, with 15 bases between. The CDR3 reads CASSPVSQEQPQHF. The CDR3 DNA follows: TGTGCCAGCAGCCCCGTCTCCCAGGAACAGCCCCAGCATTTT.

The chain joins TRBV10-2 to TRBJ1-6, with D perhaps matching TRBD1 (5 bases). V was pared by 6 bases and J by 0 bases, with 6 bases between. Germline V lookup: CDR1 WSHSY, CDR2 SAAADI. The CDR3 has 14 amino acids. CDR3 coding DNA: TGCGCCAGCAGAGACAGCTCCTATAATTCACCCCTCCACTTT. Amino acids: CASRDSSYNSPLHF.

This chain uses TRBV9 with TRBJ2-1; TRBD2 is a possible D gene (5 bases). Per the germline V gene, CDR1 is SGDLS and CDR2 is YYNGEE. V dropped 3 bases and J dropped 0 bases, with 16 bases sitting between them. The CDR3 is made up of 17 amino acids. CDR3 in DNA: TGTGCCAGCAGCGCCCAGGCGGGCCCGCACTCCTACAATGAGCAGTTCTTC. This sequence encodes CASSAQAGPHSYNEQFF.

Many counts were recorded for this clone. This sequence joins TRBV7-9 and TRBJ2-1, with TRBD2 matching 11 bases. Germline-derived CDR1 and CDR2 are SEHNR and FQNEAQ (reference sequence). V trimming: 5 bases; J trimming: 4 bases; junction bases outside the gene matches: 4. CDR3 length: 15 amino acids. The CDR3 DNA follows: TGTGCCAGCAGCACCGGGACTAGCGGTTACAATGAGCAGTTCTTC. It encodes CASSTGTSGYNEQFF.

The chain carries TRBV30 and TRBJ2-7; perhaps TRBD1 as D (6 bases). CDR1 and CDR2 from the germline V gene are GTSNPN and SVGIG (reference sequence). V gave up 3 bases and J gave up 7 bases, with 16 bases separating them. CDR3 size: 13 residues. CDR3 loop: CAWSRQGMGEQYF. As DNA, the CDR3 is TGTGCCTGGAGCCGCCAGGGGATGGGAGAGCAGTACTTC.

The chain links TRBV10-2 to TRBJ1-2; 10 nucleotides align to TRBD1. The CDR3 has 14 amino acids. The germline CDR1 and CDR2 sequences are WSHSY and SAAADI. The V and J ends lost 7 bases and 4 bases, in that order; junction bases with no gene match: 6. CDR3 loop: CASTDGTGAYGYTF. The CDR3 DNA follows: TGCGCCAGCACCGATGGGACAGGGGCCTATGGCTACACCTTC.

The chain carries TRBV3-1 (or the pseudogene TRBV3-2) and TRBJ2-3; D perhaps matches TRBD2 (6 bases). This CDR3 is built from 16 residues. The ends were cut back, 0 bases at V and 2 bases at J, with 12 bases in the middle. Germline V lookup: CDR1 LGHDT, CDR2 YNNKEL (reference sequence). As DNA, the CDR3 is TGTGCCAGCAGCCAAGAGGTAGCGGCGTTCACAGATACGCAGTATTTT. Its protein product is CASSQEVAAFTDTQYF.

The chain employs TRBV6-2 or TRBV6-3 and TRBJ1-2; D gene ambiguous. This CDR3 contains 13 residues. CDR1 and CDR2 (germline): MNHEY, SVGEGT. Trimming left V 4 bases short and J 3 bases short, with 9 bases between. The CDR3 loop reads CASSFQAHYGYTF. CDR3 nucleotide sequence: TGTGCCAGCAGTTTCCAGGCTCACTATGGCTACACCTTC.